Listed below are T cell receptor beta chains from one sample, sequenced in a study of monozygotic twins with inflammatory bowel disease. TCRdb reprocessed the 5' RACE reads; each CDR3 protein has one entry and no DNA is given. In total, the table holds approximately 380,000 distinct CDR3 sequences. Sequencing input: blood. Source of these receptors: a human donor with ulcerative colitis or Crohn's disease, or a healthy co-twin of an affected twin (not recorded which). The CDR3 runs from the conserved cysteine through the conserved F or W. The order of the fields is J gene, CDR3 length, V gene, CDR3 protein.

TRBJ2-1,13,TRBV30,CAWKSGGYNEQFF
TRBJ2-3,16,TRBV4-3,CASSQAYRTSTDTQYF
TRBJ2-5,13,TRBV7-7,CASSSSGWETQYF
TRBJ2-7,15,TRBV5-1,CASSLALAGRNEQYF
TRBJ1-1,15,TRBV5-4,CASSAKSDVNTEAFF
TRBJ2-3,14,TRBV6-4,CASSDGAEGDTQYF
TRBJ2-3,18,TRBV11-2,CASSLVPLRTTETDTQYF
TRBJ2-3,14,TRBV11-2,CASRLMGLEDTQYF
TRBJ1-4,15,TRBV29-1,CSVEDLTGGSEKLFF
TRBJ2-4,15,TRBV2,CASRYNDLAKNIQYF
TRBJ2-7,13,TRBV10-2,CASSEVRLGEQYF
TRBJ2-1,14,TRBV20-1,CSQIAGMLYNEQFF
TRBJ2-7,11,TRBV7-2,CASSLGVEQYF
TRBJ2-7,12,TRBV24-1,CATSDYRDEQYF
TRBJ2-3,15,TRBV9,CASSVARVGTDTQYF
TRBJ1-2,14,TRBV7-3,CASSSGQGLYGYTF
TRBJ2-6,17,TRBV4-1,CASSHPSGRAGANVLTF